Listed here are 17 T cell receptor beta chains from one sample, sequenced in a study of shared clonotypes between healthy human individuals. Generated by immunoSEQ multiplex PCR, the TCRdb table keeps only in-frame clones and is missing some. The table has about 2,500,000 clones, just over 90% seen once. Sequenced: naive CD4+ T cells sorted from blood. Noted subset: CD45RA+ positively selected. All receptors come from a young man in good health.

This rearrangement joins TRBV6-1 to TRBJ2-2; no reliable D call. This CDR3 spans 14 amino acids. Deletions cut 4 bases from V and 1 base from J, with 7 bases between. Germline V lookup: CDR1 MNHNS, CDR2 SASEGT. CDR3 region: CASSVPRNTGELFF. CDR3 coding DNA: TGTGCCAGCAGTGTTCCCAGGAACACCGGGGAGCTGTTTTTT.

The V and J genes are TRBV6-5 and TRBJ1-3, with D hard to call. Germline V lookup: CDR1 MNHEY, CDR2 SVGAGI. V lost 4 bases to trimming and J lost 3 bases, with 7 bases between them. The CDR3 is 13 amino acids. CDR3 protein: CASSSFIGNTIYF. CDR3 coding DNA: TGTGCCAGCAGTTCGTTTATTGGAAACACCATATATTTT.

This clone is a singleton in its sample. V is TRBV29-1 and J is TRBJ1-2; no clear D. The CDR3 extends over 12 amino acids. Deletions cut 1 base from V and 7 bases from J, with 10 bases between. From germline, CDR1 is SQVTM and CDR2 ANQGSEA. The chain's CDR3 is CSVEARWTGYTF. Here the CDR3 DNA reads TGCAGCGTTGAAGCTCGATGGACTGGCTACACCTTC.

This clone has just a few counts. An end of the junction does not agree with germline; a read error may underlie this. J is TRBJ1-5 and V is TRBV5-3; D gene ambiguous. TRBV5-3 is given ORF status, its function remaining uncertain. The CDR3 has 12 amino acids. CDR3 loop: CANWTGNRPQHF. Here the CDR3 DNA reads TGTGCCAACTGGACGGGGAATCGGCCCCAGCATTTT.

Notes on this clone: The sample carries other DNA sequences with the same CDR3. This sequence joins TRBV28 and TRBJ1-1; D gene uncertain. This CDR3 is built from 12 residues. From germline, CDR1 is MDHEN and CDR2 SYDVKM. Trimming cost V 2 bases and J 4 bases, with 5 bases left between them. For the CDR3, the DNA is TGTGCCAGCAGTTTACGGGTCACTGAAGCTTTCTTT. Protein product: CASSLRVTEAFF.

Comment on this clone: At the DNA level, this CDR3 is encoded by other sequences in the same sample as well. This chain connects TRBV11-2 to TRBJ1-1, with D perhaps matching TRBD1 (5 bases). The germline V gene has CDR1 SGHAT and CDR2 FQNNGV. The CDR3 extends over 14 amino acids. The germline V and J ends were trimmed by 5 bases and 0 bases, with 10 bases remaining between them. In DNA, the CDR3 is TGTGCCAGCAGCCCAGGGAGAGTGAACACTGAAGCTTTCTTT. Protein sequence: CASSPGRVNTEAFF.

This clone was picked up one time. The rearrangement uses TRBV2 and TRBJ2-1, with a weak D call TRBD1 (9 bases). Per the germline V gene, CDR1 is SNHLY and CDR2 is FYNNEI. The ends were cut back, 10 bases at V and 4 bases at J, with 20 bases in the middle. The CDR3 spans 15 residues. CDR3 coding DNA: TGTGCCACCCCGGGGGGGGACAGGGAGTACAATGAGCAGTTCTTC. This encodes CATPGGDREYNEQFF.

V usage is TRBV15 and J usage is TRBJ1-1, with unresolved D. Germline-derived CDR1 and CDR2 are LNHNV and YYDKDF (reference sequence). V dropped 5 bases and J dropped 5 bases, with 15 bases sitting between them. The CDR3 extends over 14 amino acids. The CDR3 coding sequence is TGTGCCACCAGCCTGAAGGTGGCAGTAACTGAAGCTTTCTTT. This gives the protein CATSLKVAVTEAFF.

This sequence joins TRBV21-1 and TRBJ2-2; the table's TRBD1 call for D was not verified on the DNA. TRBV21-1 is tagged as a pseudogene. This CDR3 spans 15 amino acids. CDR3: CASSKGQGNTGELFF. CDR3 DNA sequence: TGTGCCAGCAGCAAAGGACAGGGGAACACCGGGGAGCTGTTTTTT.

This CDR3 reads CASSFDRDSPLHF. The CDR3 nucleotides are TGTGCCAGCAGCTTTGACCGGGATTCACCCCTCCACTTT. The chain uses TRBV7-2 and TRBJ1-6; no definite D call. This CDR3 spans 13 amino acids. The V and J ends lost 3 bases and 8 bases respectively, with 8 bases between them. Looked up from germline, CDR1 is SGHTA and CDR2 is FQGNSA.

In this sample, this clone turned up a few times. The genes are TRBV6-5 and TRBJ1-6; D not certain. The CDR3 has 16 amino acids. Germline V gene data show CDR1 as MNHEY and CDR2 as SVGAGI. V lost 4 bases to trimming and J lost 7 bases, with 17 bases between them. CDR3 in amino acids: CASSFDTARANSPLHF. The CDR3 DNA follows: TGTGCCAGCAGTTTTGACACCGCAAGGGCGAATTCACCCCTCCACTTT.

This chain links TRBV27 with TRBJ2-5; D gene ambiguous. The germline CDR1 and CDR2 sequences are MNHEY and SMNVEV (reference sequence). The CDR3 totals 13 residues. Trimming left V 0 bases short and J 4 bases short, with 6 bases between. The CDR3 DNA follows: TGTGCCAGCAGTTTATCAGGTTTAGAGACCCAGTACTTC. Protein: CASSLSGLETQYF.

The CDR3 DNA reads TGTGCCAGCAGCGTGGGGACAGGGGGCAATGAGCAGTTCTTC. Its translation is CASSVGTGGNEQFF. The chain couples TRBV9 to TRBJ2-1, with 11 bases identical to TRBD1. The CDR3 has 14 residues. Germline V gives CDR1 SGDLS, CDR2 YYNGEE. After removal of 2 bases from V and 6 bases from J, the junction contained 1 base not matched to a gene.

Here the CDR3 reads CAWSVRHVDYGYTF. As DNA, the CDR3 is TGTGCCTGGAGTGTTCGACACGTTGACTATGGCTACACCTTC. This rearrangement joins TRBV30 to TRBJ1-2; D not resolved. The CDR3 runs 14 residues. Trimming cost V 0 bases and J 3 bases, with 11 bases left between them. Germline V gene lookup returns CDR1 GTSNPN and CDR2 SVGIG (reference sequence).

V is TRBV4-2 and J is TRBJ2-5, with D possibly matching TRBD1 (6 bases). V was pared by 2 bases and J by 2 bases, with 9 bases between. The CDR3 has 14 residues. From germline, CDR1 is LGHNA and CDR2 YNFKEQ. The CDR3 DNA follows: TGTGCCAGCAGCCAACTTACAGGGCAAGAGACCCAGTACTTC. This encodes CASSQLTGQETQYF.

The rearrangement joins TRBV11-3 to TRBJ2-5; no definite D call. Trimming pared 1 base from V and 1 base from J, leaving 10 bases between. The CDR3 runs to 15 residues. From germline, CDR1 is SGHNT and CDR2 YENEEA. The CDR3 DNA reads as TGTGCCAGCAGCTTAGGTTGGGGAACCCAAGAGACCCAGTACTTC. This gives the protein CASSLGWGTQETQYF.

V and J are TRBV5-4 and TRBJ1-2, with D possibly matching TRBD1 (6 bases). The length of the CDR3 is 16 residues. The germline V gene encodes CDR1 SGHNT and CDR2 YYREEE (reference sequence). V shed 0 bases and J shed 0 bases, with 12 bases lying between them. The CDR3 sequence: CASSLGGGQANYGYTF. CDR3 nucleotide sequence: TGTGCCAGCAGCTTGGGTGGGGGGCAAGCTAACTATGGCTACACCTTC.